The rows below give T cell receptor beta chains drawn from one sample of a study of blood T cell repertoires in COVID-19. Produced via immunoSEQ multiplex PCR; TCRdb's table is partial and in-frame only. The sample shows about 95,000 clones, roughly nine tenths of them seen only once. Material: peripheral blood. These receptors all come from a man in his fifties or sixties with COVID-19, enrolled during active disease. Each CDR3 is given with its conserved first and last residue. A D gene is named only where the DNA matches it firmly. Rows give clone size only sometimes, using once, few, many, or a class for an expanded clone.

>TRBD1|TRBV5-1|.|TRBJ1-1
TGCGCCAGCAGCTTCGACAGGGGAAAAGGCACTGAAGCTTTCTTT
CASSFDRGKGTEAFF
>.|TRBV18|.|TRBJ2-5
TGTGCCAGCTCACCTTCGGCCAGGACACAAGAGACCCAGTACTTC
CASSPSARTQETQYF
>.|TRBV19|.|TRBJ1-3
TGTGCCAGTAGTACGCCGCCGGGAAACTTTTTTGGAAACACCATATATTTT
CASSTPPGNFFGNTIYF
>.|TRBV11-3|.|TRBJ1-1
TGTGCCAGCAGCTTAGCAGGGGTCACTGAAGCTTTCTTT
CASSLAGVTEAFF
>.|TRBV3-1/TRBV3-2|.|TRBJ2-7
TGTGCCAGCAGCCTCAGCACTATATCCTACGAGCAGTACTTC
CASSLSTISYEQYF
>TRBD1|TRBV9|.|TRBJ1-1
TGTGCCAGCAGCGTCCAACAGGGGCCGGCGAATGAAGCTTTCTTT
CASSVQQGPANEAFF
>.|TRBV6-5|.|TRBJ2-5
TGTGCCAGCAGCGAGTGGGTAGCAGAGACCCAGTACTTC
CASSEWVAETQYF
>TRBD2|TRBV5-4|.|TRBJ2-1
TGTGCCAGCAGCTTGACCAAACTAGCGGCCCTATACAATGAGCAGTTCTTC
CASSLTKLAALYNEQFF
>TRBD1|TRBV19|once|TRBJ2-1
TGTGCCAGTACCCCAACTGGGACAGGGGATCGTGAGCAGTTCTTC
CASTPTGTGDREQFF
>.|TRBV6-5|.|TRBJ2-2
TGTGCCAGCAGCCGAACACGCGGGGAGCTGTTTTTT
CASSRTRGELFF
>.|TRBV18|once|TRBJ2-7
TGTGCCAGCTCACCCGACAGAAACAGTTACGAGCAGTACTTC
CASSPDRNSYEQYF
>.|TRBV9|.|TRBJ2-3
TGTGCCAGCAGCAACCGACTGCACACTAGCACAGATACGCAGTATTTT
CASSNRLHTSTDTQYF
>.|TRBV19|.|TRBJ1-6
TGTGCCAGTACCACAAGGAGTAATTCACCCCTCCACTTT
CASTTRSNSPLHF
>.|TRBV6-4|.|TRBJ1-4
TGTGCCAGCAGTGAGTCTGGCGCCGGGGGTAATGAAAAACTGTTTTTT
CASSESGAGGNEKLFF
>.|TRBV6-2/TRBV6-3|.|TRBJ1-1
TGTGCCAGCAGTTTGACTAAAGCTGAAGCTTTCTTT
CASSLTKAEAFF
>.|TRBV5-4|.|TRBJ2-2
TGTGCCAGCACCATCTTTCCCGAACGTTCTAACGGGGAGCTGTTTTTT
CASTIFPERSNGELFF
>.|TRBV2|.|TRBJ2-7
TGTGCCAGCAGTTCGGCACAGGGAGACGAGCAGTACTTC
CASSSAQGDEQYF
>TRBD2|TRBV29-1|many|TRBJ2-1
TGCAGCGTTGAAGGGTGGGGGACTAGCGTGGGAAATGAGCAGTTCTTC
CSVEGWGTSVGNEQFF
>TRBD1|TRBV10-2|.|TRBJ2-3
TGCGCCAGCAGTGTAGGGGGCAACACAGATACGCAGTATTTT
CASSVGGNTDTQYF
>.|TRBV2|.|TRBJ2-1
TGTGCCAGCATTCCAGACAGGAAGAATGAGCAGTTCTTC
CASIPDRKNEQFF
>TRBD2|TRBV3-1/TRBV3-2|.|TRBJ2-1
TGTGCCAGCAGCCCTGGACTAGCGGAGAAGGGGTTCTTC
CASSPGLAEKGFF
>.|TRBV19|.|TRBJ2-2
TGTGCCAGTAGTACCCCGGGAATAACCGGGGAGCTGTTTTTT
CASSTPGITGELFF
>TRBD1|TRBV6-5|.|TRBJ2-7
TGTGCCAGCACCAGGACAGGGCCCAACTACGAGCAGTACTTC
CASTRTGPNYEQYF
>TRBD1|TRBV9|.|TRBJ1-3
TGTGCCAGCAGCCGCGGGGACAGGAGCTCTGGAAACACCATATATTTT
CASSRGDRSSGNTIYF
>TRBD1|TRBV28|.|TRBJ1-1
TGTGCCAGCAGTTTAGTGGGACAGGGAAACACTGAAGCTTTCTTT
CASSLVGQGNTEAFF
>.|TRBV9|.|TRBJ1-6
TGTGCCAGCAGCGTGTTGACAGATAATTCACCCCTCCACTTT
CASSVLTDNSPLHF
>TRBD2|TRBV9|.|TRBJ2-3
TGTGCCAGCAGCGTCGACGGTGGGGCGCGGGGGACGCAGTATTTT
CASSVDGGARGTQYF
>.|TRBV30|.|TRBJ1-4
TGTGCCTGGAGCGCGGGACTCCAGGACGAAAAACTGTTTTTT
CAWSAGLQDEKLFF
>.|TRBV24-1|.|TRBJ2-1
TGTGCCACCAGTGACCTCCTTTGGGGCGGGGAAGACAATGAGCAGTTCTTC
CATSDLLWGGEDNEQFF
>TRBD1|TRBV7-2|.|TRBJ2-7
TGTGCCAGCAGCCCAGGGACAGACTACGAGCAGTACTTC
CASSPGTDYEQYF
>.|TRBV25-1|.|TRBJ1-4
TGTGCCAGCAGTGAATTATGGGGGGGGGATGAAAAACTGTTTTTT
CASSELWGGDEKLFF
>.|TRBV6-5|.|TRBJ2-3
TGTGCCAGCAGTTACCGCTCCCAACTACTAGGAGATACGCAGTATTTT
CASSYRSQLLGDTQYF
>TRBD2|TRBV30|.|TRBJ2-3
TGTGCCTTTAGGCGGGAGCGGGGGAGCGCAGATACGCAGTATTTT
CAFRRERGSADTQYF
>TRBD1|TRBV28|.|TRBJ2-7
TGTGCCAGCAGTTTATTCACAGGGGGCTCGGACGAGCAGTACTTC
CASSLFTGGSDEQYF
>TRBD2|TRBV6-5|.|TRBJ2-3
TGTGCCAGCAGCTCTCTAGCGGACCGCACAGATACGCAGTATTTT
CASSSLADRTDTQYF
>.|TRBV5-1|.|TRBJ2-7
TGCGCCAGCAGCTTGGGAGGACAGTTCTCCTACGAGCAGTACTTC
CASSLGGQFSYEQYF
>.|TRBV5-4|.|TRBJ2-3
TGTGCCAGCAGAGTACAGGACAGACCAGATACGCAGTATTTT
CASRVQDRPDTQYF
>.|TRBV30|.|TRBJ2-1
TGTGCCTGGGGTCAGCGCCATGAGCAGTTCTTC
CAWGQRHEQFF
>TRBD2|TRBV11-2|few|TRBJ2-1
TGTGCCAGCAGGCCACTAGCGGGAGTCTACAATGAGCAGTTCTTC
CASRPLAGVYNEQFF
>.|TRBV2|.|TRBJ1-1
TGTGCCAGCAGTGGAACATCGACAGGAGCCACTGAAGCTTTCTTT
CASSGTSTGATEAFF